This T cell receptor beta chain came from a study of a mutant IDH1 vaccine in newly diagnosed glioma (TCRdb year 2021). Background on the whole study: Patients received eight vaccinations in weeks 1, 3, 5, 7, 11, 15, 19 and 23, corresponding to visits V03 through V10. In the chemotherapy-containing groups, vaccination started alongside temozolomide cycles, whereas in patients who had radiotherapy alone it started 4-6 weeks after radiotherapy. Of the 25 to 40 patients who were treated, around 62% were male and around 40% were female, and the mean age was around 40 years. Prior to enrollment, standard therapy consisting of radiotherapy alone, temozolomide alone, or radiochemotherapy with temozolomide had been administered to patients, with the combination being received by most patients. Peripheral blood samples were drawn at six visits, namely V03 (baseline), V05, V07, V10, V12 and V13. For exploratory analyses, longitudinal TCRB deep sequencing was carried out in around 26 treated patients wherever samples were available. Points the paper makes about the study in general: Pseudoprogression seemed to be unrelated to changes in the top peripheral T cell clonotypes found by TCRB sequencing. According to the authors, sample limitations meant that analyses of patient blood samples could not be reproduced. Availability determined which PBMC samples were chosen for TCRB deep sequencing. Immune responses induced by the vaccine were seen in approximately 92% of patients across multiple MHC alleles.

The library was prepared using the immunoSEQ multiplex PCR assay. Rearranged TCR beta chain sequences were amplified using the hsTCRB Kit according to the manufacturer's protocol. An Illumina MiSeq was used to sequence the TCRB libraries. For the original study's pipeline: The kit vendor's proprietary platform handled demultiplexing, trimming and gene mapping. TCRdb's version of the immuneACCESS table is confined to in-frame rearrangements and falls short of the full clone set. An unresolved V gene accounts for under half of the shortfall where checked; the remainder is of unknown origin. From that table come the V and J calls and clone size; the DNA was used to work out D and trimming. The sample has 25,000 to 30,000 clones on record, roughly 80% of them singletons. 6% to 8.5% of the sample is taken by the ten largest. According to the germline V gene (reference sequence), CDR1 reads LNHNV and CDR2 reads YYDKDF. The CDR3 spans 18 residues, from the cysteine through the phenylalanine. The entry retains the CDR3 DNA only, 54 bases that are in frame from base 1. Trimming leaves V shorter by 3 bases and J shorter by 1 base, with the junction holding 6 bases beyond the gene matches.

The label giving this sample's time point can be read as: week 5, during vaccination. A 20-mer mutant IDH1 peptide at 300 micrograms in Montanide made up each vaccine dose, which was injected subcutaneously together with topical imiquimod. All donors had newly diagnosed IDH1-mutant astrocytomas of WHO grade 3 or 4 that showed loss of nuclear ATRX. The samples were drawn from NOA16, a multicentre, single-arm, open-label phase I trial in Germany that tested a mutant IDH1 peptide vaccine in humans for the first time. Genomic DNA for TCRB sequencing was extracted from EDTA blood using the DNeasy Blood and Tissue Kit. A word on this clone: No cognate antigen has been identified for it. No qualities accompany the bases; no much larger clone lies one base away.

This specimen was PBMCs, taken from a glioma patient whose treatment included an IDH1 peptide vaccine. Recombination linked TRBV15 to TRBJ1-6; 10 central bases correspond to TRBD1. The origin of this receptor is a man aged 35 to 55 with glioma. Some clones in this sample may be carry-over from other donors' samples. The CDR3 protein is CATSSQWTGGSYNSPLHF. The bases read TGTGCCACCAGCAGTCAATGGACAGGGGGTTCCTATAATTCACCCCTCCACTTT.